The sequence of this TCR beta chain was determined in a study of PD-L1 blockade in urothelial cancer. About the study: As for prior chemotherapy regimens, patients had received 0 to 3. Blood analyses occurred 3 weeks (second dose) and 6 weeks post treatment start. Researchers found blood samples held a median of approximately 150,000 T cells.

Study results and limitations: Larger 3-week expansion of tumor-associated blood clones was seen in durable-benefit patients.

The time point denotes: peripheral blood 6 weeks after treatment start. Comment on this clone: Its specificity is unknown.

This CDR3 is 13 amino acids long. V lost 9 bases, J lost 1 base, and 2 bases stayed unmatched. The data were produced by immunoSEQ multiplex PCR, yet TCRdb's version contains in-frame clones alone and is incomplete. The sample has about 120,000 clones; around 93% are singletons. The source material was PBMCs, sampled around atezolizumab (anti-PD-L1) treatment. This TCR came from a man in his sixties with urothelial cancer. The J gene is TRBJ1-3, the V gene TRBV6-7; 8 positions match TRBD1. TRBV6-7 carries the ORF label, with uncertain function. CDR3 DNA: TGTGCCAGACAGGGGGTGTCTGGAAACACCATATATTTT. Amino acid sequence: CARQGVSGNTIYF.